The entry below gives a single TCR beta chain sequence along with its context. Original handling: Reference gene primers were amplified, and this amplification served to estimate nucleated cell counts. Data came from immunoSEQ multiplex PCR; TCRdb stores just in-frame clones and leaves some out. The V and J calls and clone size were taken over from that table, and D and trimming were inferred from the DNA. The sample carries about 140,000 clones, 80% to 90% recorded once. With 4 bases clipped from V and 8 bases from J, the junction kept 7 bases outside the gene matches. Germline CDR1 reads MGHRA; CDR2 reads YSYEKL. The CDR3 has 13 residues. These data originate in a study of blood T cell repertoires in COVID-19. On the study more broadly: Samples of COVID-19 (acute and convalescent) were obtained from the United States, Italy and Spain. Sources were T cells, B-cell-depleted T cells, or PBMCs; the material itself was cDNA or gDNA.

The TCR was taken from a human donor with acute or convalescent COVID-19. The donor label of this sample is uncertain. This chain uses TRBV4-1 with TRBJ1-2, with 7 bases aligning to TRBD1. Sequencing was done on a sample of peripheral blood. CDR3 coding DNA: TGCGCCAGCAGCCCCACAGGGGAAAGGGGCTACACCTTC. Its protein product is CASSPTGERGYTF.